This T cell receptor (beta chain) is from a study of T cells in Graves' hyperthyroidism and ophthalmopathy. Overall study findings and caveats: Blood also carried most thyroid clonotypes expanded above 0.001. A median roughly six months before onset, the model predicted ophthalmopathy.

Clinicians diagnosed patients from clinical symptoms, serum thyroxine and TRAb, thyroid ultrasound and orbital computed tomography. Regions amplified from RNA transcripts were the TCR beta CDR3 regions. A first-round RT-PCR of the TCR CDR3 used the HTBI primer set. TCRdb re-analysed the multiplex PCR reads in MiXCR, keeping a single row per CDR3 protein. This table has 390,000 or so distinct CDR3 sequences, approximately 14% appearing once. As to this clonotype: What it binds is not known.

The CDR3 runs 13 residues. The J segment lost 7 bases and the V segment lost 5 bases, leaving 6 bases of the junction unmatched. Germline CDR1 LNHDA, CDR2 SQIVND (reference sequence). The sequenced sample consisted of blood. The receptor's source is a young man with Graves' ophthalmopathy. The rearrangement links TRBV19 to TRBJ1-2, with 8 positions matching TRBD1. CDR3 residues: CASSEDRVGGYTF. The DNA of the CDR3 is TGTGCCAGTAGTGAGGACAGGGTTGGTGGCTACACCTTC.